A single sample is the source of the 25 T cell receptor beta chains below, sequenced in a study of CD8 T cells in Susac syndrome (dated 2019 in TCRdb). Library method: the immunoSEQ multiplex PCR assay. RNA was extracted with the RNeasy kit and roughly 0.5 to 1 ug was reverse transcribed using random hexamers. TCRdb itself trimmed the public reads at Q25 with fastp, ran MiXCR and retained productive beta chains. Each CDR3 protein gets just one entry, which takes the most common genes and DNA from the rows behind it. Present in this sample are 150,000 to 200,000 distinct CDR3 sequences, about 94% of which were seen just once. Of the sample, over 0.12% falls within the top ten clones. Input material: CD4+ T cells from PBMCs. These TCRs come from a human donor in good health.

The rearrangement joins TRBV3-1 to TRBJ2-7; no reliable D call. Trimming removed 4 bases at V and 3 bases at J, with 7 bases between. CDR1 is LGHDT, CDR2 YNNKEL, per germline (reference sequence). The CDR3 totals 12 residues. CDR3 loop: CASSRNGYEQYF. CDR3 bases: TGTGCCAGCAGCCGCAACGGCTACGAGCAGTACTTC.

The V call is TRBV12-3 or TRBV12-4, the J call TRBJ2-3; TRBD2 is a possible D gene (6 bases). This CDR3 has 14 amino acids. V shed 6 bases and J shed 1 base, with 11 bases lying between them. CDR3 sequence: CASRSTGGTDTQYF. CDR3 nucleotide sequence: TGTGCCAGCAGGAGCACGGGGGGCACAGATACGCAGTATTTT.

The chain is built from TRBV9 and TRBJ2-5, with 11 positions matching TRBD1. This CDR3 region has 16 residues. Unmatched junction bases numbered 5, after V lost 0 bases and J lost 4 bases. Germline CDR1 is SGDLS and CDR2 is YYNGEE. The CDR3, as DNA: TGTGCCAGCAGCGTAGCTGGACAGGGGGCCGGAGAGACCCAGTACTTC. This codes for CASSVAGQGAGETQYF.

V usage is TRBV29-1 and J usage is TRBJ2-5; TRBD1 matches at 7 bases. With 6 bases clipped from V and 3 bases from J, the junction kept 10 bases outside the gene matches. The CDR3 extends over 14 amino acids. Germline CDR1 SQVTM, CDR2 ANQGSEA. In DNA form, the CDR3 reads TGCAGCGTCTACCCTAAAACAGGGGAAGAGACCCAGTACTTC. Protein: CSVYPKTGEETQYF.

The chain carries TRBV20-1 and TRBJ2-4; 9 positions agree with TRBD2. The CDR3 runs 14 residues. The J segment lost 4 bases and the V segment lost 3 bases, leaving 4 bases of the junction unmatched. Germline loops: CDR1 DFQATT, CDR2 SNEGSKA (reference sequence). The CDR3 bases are TGCAGTGCTAGGGACCTAGCGGGGAAAAACATTCAGTACTTC. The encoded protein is CSARDLAGKNIQYF.

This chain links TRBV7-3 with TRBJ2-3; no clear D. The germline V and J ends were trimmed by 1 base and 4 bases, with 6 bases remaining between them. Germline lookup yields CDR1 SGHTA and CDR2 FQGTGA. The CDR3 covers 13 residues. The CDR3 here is CASSLKGPDTQYF. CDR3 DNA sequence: TGTGCCAGCAGCTTAAAGGGTCCAGATACGCAGTATTTT.

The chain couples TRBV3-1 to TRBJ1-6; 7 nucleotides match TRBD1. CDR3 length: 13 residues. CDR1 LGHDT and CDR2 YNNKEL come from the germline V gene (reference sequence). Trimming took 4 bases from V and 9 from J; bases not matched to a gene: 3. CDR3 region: CASSLRTGSPLHF. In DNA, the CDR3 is TGTGCCAGCAGCCTAAGGACAGGTTCACCCCTCCACTTT.

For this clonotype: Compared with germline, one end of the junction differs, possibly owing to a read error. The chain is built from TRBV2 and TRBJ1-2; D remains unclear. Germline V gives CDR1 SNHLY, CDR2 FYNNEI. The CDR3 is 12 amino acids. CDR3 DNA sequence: TGTGCCAGCAGGGAAGATTCTGGCGGCTACACCTTC. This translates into CASREDSGGYTF.

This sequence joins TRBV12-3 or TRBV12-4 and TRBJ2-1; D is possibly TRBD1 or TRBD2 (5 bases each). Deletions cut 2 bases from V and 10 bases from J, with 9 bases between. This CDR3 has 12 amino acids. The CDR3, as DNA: TGTGCCAGCAGTTTATCAGAGGGGGAGCAGTTCTTC. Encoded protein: CASSLSEGEQFF.

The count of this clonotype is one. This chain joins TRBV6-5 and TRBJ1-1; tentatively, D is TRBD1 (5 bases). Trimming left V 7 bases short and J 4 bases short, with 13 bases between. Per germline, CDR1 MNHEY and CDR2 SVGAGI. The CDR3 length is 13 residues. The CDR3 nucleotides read TGTGCCAGCACCTGGGGGTTTGGCACTGAAGCTTTCTTT. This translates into CASTWGFGTEAFF.

This CDR3 is CSANERYNEQFF. Written as DNA, the CDR3 is TGCAGTGCCAATGAGCGGTACAATGAGCAGTTCTTC. J is TRBJ2-1 and V is TRBV20-1; D possibly corresponds to TRBD2 (5 bases). This CDR3 has 12 amino acids. Between the trimmed V and J ends, which lost 6 bases and 4 bases, there was a span of 10 bases. Germline CDR1 reads DFQATT; CDR2 reads SNEGSKA (reference sequence).

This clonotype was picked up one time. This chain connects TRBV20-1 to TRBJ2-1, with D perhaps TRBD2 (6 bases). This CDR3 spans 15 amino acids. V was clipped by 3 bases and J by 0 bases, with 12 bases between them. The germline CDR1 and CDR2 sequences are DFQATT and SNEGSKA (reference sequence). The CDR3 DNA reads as TGCAGTGCTAGTCCAGCGGGTAGCTCCTACAATGAGCAGTTCTTC. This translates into CSASPAGSSYNEQFF.

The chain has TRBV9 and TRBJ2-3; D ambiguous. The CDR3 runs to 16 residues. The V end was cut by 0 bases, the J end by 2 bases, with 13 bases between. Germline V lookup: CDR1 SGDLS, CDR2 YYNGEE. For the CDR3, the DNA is TGTGCCAGCAGCGTAGGGGTAGGTCTAACCACAGATACGCAGTATTTT. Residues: CASSVGVGLTTDTQYF. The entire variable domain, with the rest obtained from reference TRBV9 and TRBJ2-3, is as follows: DSGVTQTPKHLITATGQRVTLRCSPRSGDLSVYWYQQSLDQGLQFLIQYYNGEERAKGNILERFSAQQFPDLHSELNLSSLELGDSALYFCASSVGVGLTTDTQYFGPGTRLTVL.

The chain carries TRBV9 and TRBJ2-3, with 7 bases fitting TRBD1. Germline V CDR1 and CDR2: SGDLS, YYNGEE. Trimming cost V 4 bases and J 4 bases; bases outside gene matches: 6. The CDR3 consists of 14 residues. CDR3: CASSSRQGSDTQYF. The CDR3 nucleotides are TGTGCCAGCAGCTCAAGACAGGGCTCAGATACGCAGTATTTT.

Here the CDR3 reads CASSRLAGMSTGELFF. The CDR3 DNA reads TGTGCCAGCAGCAGACTAGCGGGGATGAGCACCGGGGAGCTGTTTTTT. The chain uses TRBV27 and TRBJ2-2; TRBD2 matches at 11 bases. Unmatched junction bases numbered 7, after V lost 6 bases and J lost 4 bases. There are 16 residues in the CDR3. Germline assignment: CDR1 MNHEY and CDR2 SMNVEV (reference sequence).

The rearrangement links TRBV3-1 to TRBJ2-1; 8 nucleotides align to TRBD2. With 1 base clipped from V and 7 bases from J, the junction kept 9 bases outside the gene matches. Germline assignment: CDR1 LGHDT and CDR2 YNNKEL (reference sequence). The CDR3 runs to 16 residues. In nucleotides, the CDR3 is TGTGCCAGCAGCCAAGCGTCCAGCGGGGGTGGGAATGAGCAGTTCTTC. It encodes CASSQASSGGGNEQFF.

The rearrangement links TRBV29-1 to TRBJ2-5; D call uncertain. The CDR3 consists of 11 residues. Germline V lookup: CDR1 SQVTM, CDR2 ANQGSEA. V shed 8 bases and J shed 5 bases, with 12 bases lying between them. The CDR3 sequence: CSFLVSETQYF. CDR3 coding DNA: TGCAGCTTCTTGGTGAGCGAGACCCAGTACTTC.

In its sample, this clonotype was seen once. CDR3 protein: CASISHSSGNTIYF. In DNA, the CDR3 is TGTGCCAGTATTTCCCACAGCTCTGGAAACACCATATATTTT. The chain combines TRBV19 with TRBJ1-3; D is uncertain. CDR1 and CDR2 (germline): LNHDA, SQIVND (reference sequence). The CDR3 spans 14 residues. Trimming cost V 7 bases and J 0 bases, with 10 bases left between them. Full variable domain (rest looked up from reference TRBV19 and TRBJ1-3): DGGITQSPKYLFRKEGQNVTLSCEQNLNHDAMYWYRQDPGQGLRLIYYSQIVNDFQKGDIAEGYSVSREKKESFPLTVTSAQKNPTAFYLCASISHSSGNTIYFGEGSWLTVV.

CDR3 sequence: CSAGSVLRDYNEQFF. Here the CDR3 DNA reads TGCAGCGCCGGGAGCGTTCTCCGGGACTACAATGAGCAGTTCTTC. The V and J genes are TRBV29-1 and TRBJ2-1; TRBD2 might be the D (6 bases). Germline lookup yields CDR1 SQVTM and CDR2 ANQGSEA. Trimming removed 7 bases at V and 3 bases at J, with 19 bases between. CDR3 length equals 15 residues.

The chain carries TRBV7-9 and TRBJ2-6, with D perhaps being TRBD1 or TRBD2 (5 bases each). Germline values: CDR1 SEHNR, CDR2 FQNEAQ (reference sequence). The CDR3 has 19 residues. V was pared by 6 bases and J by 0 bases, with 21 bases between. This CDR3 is CASSSRGRASFSGANVLTF. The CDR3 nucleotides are TGTGCCAGCAGTTCCCGGGGCAGGGCCTCCTTCTCTGGGGCCAACGTCCTGACTTTC.

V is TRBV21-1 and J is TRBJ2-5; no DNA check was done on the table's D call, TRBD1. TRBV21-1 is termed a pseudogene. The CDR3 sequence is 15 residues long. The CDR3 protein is CASSTLTDRKETQYF. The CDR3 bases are TGTGCCAGCAGCACCCTTACGGACAGGAAGGAGACCCAGTACTTC.

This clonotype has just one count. CDR3 sequence reads: CSVEDRGSTLQMGQYF. For the CDR3, the DNA is TGCAGCGTTGAAGATCGGGGAAGTACTTTACAGATGGGGCAGTATTTT. The chain employs TRBV29-1 and TRBJ2-3; tentatively, D is TRBD2 (5 bases). Trimming stripped 0 bases from V and 11 bases from J, with 24 bases between. The CDR3 has 16 residues. From germline, CDR1 is SQVTM and CDR2 ANQGSEA.

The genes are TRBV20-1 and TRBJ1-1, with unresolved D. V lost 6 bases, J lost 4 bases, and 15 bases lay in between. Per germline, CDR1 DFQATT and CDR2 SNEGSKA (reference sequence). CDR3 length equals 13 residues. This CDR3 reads CSAPLSPGTEAFF. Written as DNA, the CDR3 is TGCAGTGCCCCTCTCTCTCCTGGCACTGAAGCTTTCTTT.

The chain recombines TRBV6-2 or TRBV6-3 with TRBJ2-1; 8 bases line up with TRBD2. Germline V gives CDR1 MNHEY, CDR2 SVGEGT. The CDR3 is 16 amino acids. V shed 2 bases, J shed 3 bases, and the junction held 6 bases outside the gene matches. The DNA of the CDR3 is TGTGCCAGCAGTTACCGCGCGGGGGGCCTCTACAATGAGCAGTTCTTC. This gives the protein CASSYRAGGLYNEQFF.

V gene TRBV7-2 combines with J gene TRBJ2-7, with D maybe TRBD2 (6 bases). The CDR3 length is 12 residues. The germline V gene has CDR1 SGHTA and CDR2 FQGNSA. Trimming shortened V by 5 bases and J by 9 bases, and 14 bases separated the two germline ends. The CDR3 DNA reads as TGTGCCAGCAGCCCCGGACTAAGAGGGCAGTACTTC. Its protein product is CASSPGLRGQYF.